This TCR beta chain was observed in a study of blood T cells in healthy people across ages. Per the germline V gene, CDR1 is MNHEY and CDR2 is SMNVEV (reference sequence). The V segment lost 0 bases and the J segment 7 bases; nucleotides outside the gene matches: 6. This CDR3 is built from 15 residues. Alongside a J-beta primer mix, a sample-barcoded 5' primer served in a second PCR lasting roughly 7 to 12 cycles. TCRdb redid the calling of the 5' RACE reads with MiXCR, one entry per CDR3 protein. The profile shows a few hundred thousand distinct CDR3 sequences, roughly 28% of them singletons. This clonotype has more than one count but fewer than ten.

The chain combines TRBV27 with TRBJ1-2; 9 nucleotides match TRBD1. Sequencing used blood. The sequence derives from a woman in her seventies in good health. CDR3 in DNA: TGTGCCAGCAGTTTATCCGGGACAGGGAATCGTGGCTACACCTTC. Translating it yields CASSLSGTGNRGYTF.